This TCR beta chain comes out of a study of early stage breast cancer tumors. Study-wide findings and caveats: Chain pairing and CD4, CD8 or FOXP3 expression were not captured.

CDR3 length: 14 amino acids. CDR1 LGHNA and CDR2 YSLEER come from the germline V gene. The V gene lost 5 bases and the J gene lost 4 bases, with 13 bases spanning the gap. Concerning this clone itself: What it binds is not known.

Blood replicates held 0.5 ug DNA, tumor or normal breast approximately 1.5 ug, two each. Clones were read by immunoSEQ multiplex PCR, and TCRdb kept only the in-frame ones, dropping some. The data show about 72,000 clones, with around four fifths seen just once and 3.5% held by the top ten. Sequenced input: blood. V and J are TRBV4-3 and TRBJ2-3; tentative D call: TRBD1 (5 bases). The sequence was collected from a person between 55 and 70 years old with breast cancer. CDR3 loop: CASSASLGPDTQYF. The CDR3 bases are TGCGCCAGCAGCGCGTCCCTGGGGCCAGATACGCAGTATTTT.